This T cell receptor (beta chain) was recovered during a study of blood T cell repertoires in COVID-19. On the study more broadly: Sites across the United States, Italy and Spain contributed samples from acute and convalescent COVID-19. T cells, B-cell-depleted T cells, or PBMCs provided the cDNA or gDNA that served as material.

Germline CDR1 SNHLY, CDR2 FYNNEI. The length of the CDR3 is 12 residues. Trimming stripped 6 bases from V and 4 bases from J, with 10 bases between. Per the study methods: Amplification from reference gene primers served as the basis for estimated nucleated cell counts. The assay was immunoSEQ multiplex PCR, and TCRdb's table has in-frame clones only and misses some. V and J calls and clone size are copied from that table; D and trimming were computed from the DNA. The sample contains over 90,000 clones, 70% to 80% of which appear only once. The sample was peripheral blood. The rearrangement uses TRBV2 and TRBJ2-7; possible D gene TRBD1, 5 bases. This receptor was identified in a man aged 55-75 years with active or convalescent COVID-19. CDR3 amino acids: CASSQDRYEQYF. The DNA for the CDR3 is TGTGCCAGCAGCCAAGACAGATACGAGCAGTACTTC.